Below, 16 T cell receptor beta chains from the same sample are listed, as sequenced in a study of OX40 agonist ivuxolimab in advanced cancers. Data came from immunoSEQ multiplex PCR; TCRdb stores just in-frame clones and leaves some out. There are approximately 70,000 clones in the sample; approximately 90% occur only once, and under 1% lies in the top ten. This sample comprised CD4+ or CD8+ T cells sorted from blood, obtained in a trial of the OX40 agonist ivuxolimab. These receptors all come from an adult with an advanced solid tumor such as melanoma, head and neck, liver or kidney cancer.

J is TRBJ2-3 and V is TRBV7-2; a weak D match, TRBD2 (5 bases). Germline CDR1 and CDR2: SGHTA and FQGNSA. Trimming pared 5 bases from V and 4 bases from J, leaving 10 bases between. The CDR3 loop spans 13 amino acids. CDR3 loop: CASSGRVADTQYF. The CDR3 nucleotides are TGTGCCAGCAGCGGGAGAGTAGCAGATACGCAGTATTTT.

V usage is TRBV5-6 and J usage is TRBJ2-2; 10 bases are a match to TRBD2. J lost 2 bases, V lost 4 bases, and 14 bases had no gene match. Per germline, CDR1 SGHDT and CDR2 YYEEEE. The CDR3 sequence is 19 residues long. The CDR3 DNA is TGTGCCAGCAGCGGGGGGATACTAGCGGGGACACCTAACACCGGGGAGCTGTTTTTT. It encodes CASSGGILAGTPNTGELFF. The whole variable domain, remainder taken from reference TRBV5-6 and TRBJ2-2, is DAGVTQSPTHLIKTRGQQVTLRCSPKSGHDTVSWYQQALGQGPQFIFQYYEEEERQRGNFPDRFSGHQFPNYSSELNVNALLLGDSALYLCASSGGILAGTPNTGELFFGEGSRLTVL.

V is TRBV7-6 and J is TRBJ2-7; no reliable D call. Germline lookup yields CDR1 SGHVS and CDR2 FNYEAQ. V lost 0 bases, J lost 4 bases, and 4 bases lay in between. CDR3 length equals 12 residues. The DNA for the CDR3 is TGTGCCAGCAGCTTAGCACCGTACGAGCAGTACTTC. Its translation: CASSLAPYEQYF. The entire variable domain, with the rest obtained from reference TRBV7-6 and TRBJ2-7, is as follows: GAGVSQSPRYKVTKRGQDVALRCDPISGHVSLYWYRQALGQGPEFLTYFNYEAQQDKSGLPNDRFSAERPEGSISTLTIQRTEQRDSAMYRCASSLAPYEQYFGPGTRLTVT.

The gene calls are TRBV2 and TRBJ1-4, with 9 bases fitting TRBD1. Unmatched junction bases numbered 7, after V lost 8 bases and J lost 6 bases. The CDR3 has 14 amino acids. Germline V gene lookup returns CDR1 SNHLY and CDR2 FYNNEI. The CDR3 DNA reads TGTGCCAGCGCAAGGGACAGGGCTGATGAAAAACTGTTTTTT. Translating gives CASARDRADEKLFF.

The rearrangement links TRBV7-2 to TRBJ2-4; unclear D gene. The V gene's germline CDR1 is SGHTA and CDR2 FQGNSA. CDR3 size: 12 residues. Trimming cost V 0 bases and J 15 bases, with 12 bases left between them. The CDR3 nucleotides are TGTGCCAGCAGCTTAGCGCGTTCCCCCCCGTACTTC. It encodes CASSLARSPPYF.

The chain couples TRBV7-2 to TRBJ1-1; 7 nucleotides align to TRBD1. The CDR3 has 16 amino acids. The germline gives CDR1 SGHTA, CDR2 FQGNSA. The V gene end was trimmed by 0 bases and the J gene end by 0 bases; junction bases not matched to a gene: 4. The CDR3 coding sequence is TGTGCCAGCAGCTTAGCGACAGGGTTAGTGAACACTGAAGCTTTCTTT. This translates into CASSLATGLVNTEAFF.

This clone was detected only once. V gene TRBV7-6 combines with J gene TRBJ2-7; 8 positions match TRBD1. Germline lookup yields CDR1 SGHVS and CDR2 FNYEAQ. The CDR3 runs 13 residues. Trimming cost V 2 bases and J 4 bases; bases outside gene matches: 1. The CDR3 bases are TGTGCCAGCAGCTTACAGGGGGCGTACGAGCAGTACTTC. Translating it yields CASSLQGAYEQYF. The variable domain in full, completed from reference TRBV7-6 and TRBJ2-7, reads GAGVSQSPRYKVTKRGQDVALRCDPISGHVSLYWYRQALGQGPEFLTYFNYEAQQDKSGLPNDRFSAERPEGSISTLTIQRTEQRDSAMYRCASSLQGAYEQYFGPGTRLTVT.

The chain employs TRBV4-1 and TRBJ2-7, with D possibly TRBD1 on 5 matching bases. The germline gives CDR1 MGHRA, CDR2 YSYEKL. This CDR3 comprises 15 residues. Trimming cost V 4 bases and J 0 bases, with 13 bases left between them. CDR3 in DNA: TGCGCCAGCAGCCTAACAGGTCTGAGCTCCTACGAGCAGTACTTC. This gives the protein CASSLTGLSSYEQYF.

CDR3: CASSLVGETQYF. In DNA form, the CDR3 reads TGTGCCAGCAGCTTAGTGGGGGAGACCCAGTACTTC. The chain is built from TRBV7-9 and TRBJ2-5; D gene unclear. V lost 1 base and J lost 5, with 5 bases in between. CDR1 and CDR2 (germline): SEHNR, FQNEAQ (reference sequence). This CDR3 contains 12 residues.

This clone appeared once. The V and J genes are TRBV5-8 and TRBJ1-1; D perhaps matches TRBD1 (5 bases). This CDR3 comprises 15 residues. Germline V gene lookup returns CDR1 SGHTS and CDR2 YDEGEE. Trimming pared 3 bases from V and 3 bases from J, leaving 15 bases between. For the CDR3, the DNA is TGTGCCAGCAGCTCCGGGACCCTAGGGGACACTGAAGCTTTCTTT. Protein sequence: CASSSGTLGDTEAFF.

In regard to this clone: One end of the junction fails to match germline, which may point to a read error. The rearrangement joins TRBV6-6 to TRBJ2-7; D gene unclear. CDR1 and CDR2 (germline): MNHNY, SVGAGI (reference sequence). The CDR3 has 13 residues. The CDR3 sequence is CASSPLPSSEQYF. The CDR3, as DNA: TGTGCCAGCAGTCCCCTCCCCTCCTCCGAGCAGTACTTC.

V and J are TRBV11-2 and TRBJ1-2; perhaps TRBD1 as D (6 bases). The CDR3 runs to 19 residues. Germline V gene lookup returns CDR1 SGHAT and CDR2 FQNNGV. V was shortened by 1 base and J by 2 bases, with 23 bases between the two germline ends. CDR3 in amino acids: CASSLARGLNRAGNYGYTF. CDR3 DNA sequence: TGTGCCAGCAGCTTAGCTCGGGGATTAAACAGGGCTGGAAACTATGGCTACACCTTC.

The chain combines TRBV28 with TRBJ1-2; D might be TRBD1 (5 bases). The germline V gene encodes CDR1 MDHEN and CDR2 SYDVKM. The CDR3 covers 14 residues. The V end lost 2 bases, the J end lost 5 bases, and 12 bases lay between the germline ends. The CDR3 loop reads CASSLRTWGYGYTF. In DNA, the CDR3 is TGTGCCAGCAGTTTACGGACTTGGGGGTATGGCTACACCTTC.

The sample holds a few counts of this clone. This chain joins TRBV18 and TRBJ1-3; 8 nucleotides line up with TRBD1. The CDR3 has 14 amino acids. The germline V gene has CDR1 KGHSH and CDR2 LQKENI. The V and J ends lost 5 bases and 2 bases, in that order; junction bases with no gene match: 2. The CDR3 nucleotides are TGTGCCAGCTCAACAGGGGGGGCTGGAAACACCATATATTTT. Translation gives CASSTGGAGNTIYF.

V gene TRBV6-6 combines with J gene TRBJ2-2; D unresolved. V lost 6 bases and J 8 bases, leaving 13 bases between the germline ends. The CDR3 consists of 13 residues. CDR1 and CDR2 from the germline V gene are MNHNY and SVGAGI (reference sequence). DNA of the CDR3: TGTGCCAGCAGGCTTGGAGAACGAGGGGAGCTGTTTTTT. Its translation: CASRLGERGELFF.

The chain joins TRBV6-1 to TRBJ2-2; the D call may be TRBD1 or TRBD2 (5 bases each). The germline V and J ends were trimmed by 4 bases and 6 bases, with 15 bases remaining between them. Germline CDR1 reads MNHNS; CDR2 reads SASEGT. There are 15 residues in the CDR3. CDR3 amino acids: CASSVTGTSSGELFF. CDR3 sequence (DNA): TGTGCCAGCAGTGTTACCGGGACCTCGTCCGGGGAGCTGTTTTTT.